The 27 T cell receptor beta chains below all came from one sample that was sequenced in a study of cytomegalovirus exposure and HLA in healthy donors. The primer mix had 60 Vbeta and 13 Jbeta primers. Assay: immunoSEQ multiplex PCR; the TCRdb copy retains only in-frame clones and omits some. The sample has roughly 120,000 clones, approximately 81% seen once. Sequenced material: PBMCs. Source of these receptors: a woman between 18 and 30 years old in good health and CMV-seropositive.

The rearrangement uses TRBV13 and TRBJ2-7, with a weak D call TRBD2 (6 bases). Germline CDR1 and CDR2: PRHDT and FYEKMQ (reference sequence). The V gene lost 2 bases and the J gene lost 3 bases, with 14 bases spanning the gap. The CDR3 totals 15 residues. The CDR3 reads CASSLWGGKDYEQYF. In DNA form, the CDR3 reads TGTGCCAGCAGCTTATGGGGCGGGAAAGACTACGAGCAGTACTTC. The full variable domain, with the rest looked up from reference TRBV13 and TRBJ2-7, is AAGVIQSPRHLIKEKRETATLKCYPIPRHDTVYWYQQGPGQDPQFLISFYEKMQSDKGSIPDRFSAQQFSDYHSELNMSSLELGDSALYFCASSLWGGKDYEQYFGPGTRLTVT.

A single count supports this clone. The chain links TRBV2 to TRBJ2-7; D uncertain. V shed 6 bases and J shed 3 bases, with 3 bases lying between them. Germline CDR1 is SNHLY and CDR2 is FYNNEI. The CDR3 has 10 amino acids. As DNA, the CDR3 is TGTGCCAGCAGCCTCTACGAGCAGTACTTC. This translates into CASSLYEQYF.

V and J are TRBV6-6 and TRBJ1-1, with 8 nucleotides matching TRBD1. Germline CDR1 and CDR2: MNHNY and SVGAGI (reference sequence). CDR3 length: 12 residues. V shed 6 bases and J 7 bases; nucleotides not matched to a gene: 4. CDR3 sequence: CASSQGAGEAFF. DNA for the CDR3: TGTGCCAGCAGCCAGGGGGCCGGTGAAGCTTTCTTT.

The chain joins TRBV19 to TRBJ1-1, with 9 bases that match TRBD1. The CDR3 contains 14 residues. With 6 bases clipped from V and 5 bases from J, the junction kept 7 bases outside the gene matches. Germline values: CDR1 LNHDA, CDR2 SQIVND (reference sequence). CDR3 nucleotide sequence: TGTGCCAGTAGGGGACAGGGTAAAGGGACTGAAGCTTTCTTT. Protein product: CASRGQGKGTEAFF.

V is TRBV5-1 and J is TRBJ2-7; D possibly corresponds to TRBD2 (6 bases). The germline CDR1 and CDR2 sequences are SGHRS and YFSETQ. The CDR3 extends over 13 amino acids. Trimming took off 4 bases at V and 4 bases at J, with 12 bases between the two ends. The CDR3 DNA is TGCGCCAGCAGCCCGAGTAGCGGATACGAGCAGTACTTC. Translated, it gives CASSPSSGYEQYF.

The chain is built from TRBV14 and TRBJ2-2; TRBD2 might be the D (6 bases). This CDR3 region has 15 residues. V was pared by 0 bases and J by 5 bases, with 10 bases between. Per germline, CDR1 SGHDN and CDR2 FVKESK. CDR3 sequence (DNA): TGTGCCAGCAGCCAAGAACTGGCGGGGACCGGGGAGCTGTTTTTT. It is translated as CASSQELAGTGELFF.

This clone showed up just once. The chain carries TRBV10-1 and TRBJ2-2, with 7 bases lining up with TRBD1. The CDR3 is 15 amino acids. Germline trimming cut 4 bases from V and 4 bases from J; bases unmatched to any gene: 6. CDR1 and CDR2 from the germline V gene are WNHNN and SYGVQD (reference sequence). As DNA, the CDR3 is TGCGCCAGCAGTGCGACAGGGAAGGGCACCGGGGAGCTGTTTTTT. Its protein is CASSATGKGTGELFF.

The count of this clone is one. This chain connects TRBV30 to TRBJ2-5, with 8 bases aligning to TRBD1. CDR1 and CDR2 from the germline V gene are GTSNPN and SVGIG (reference sequence). J was trimmed by 3 bases and V by 5 bases; bases with no gene match: 8. The CDR3 is 14 amino acids. CDR3 DNA sequence: TGTGCCTGGTCCAGGGGGCGAGGAGAAGAGACCCAGTACTTC. It is translated as CAWSRGRGEETQYF.

In its sample, this clone was seen once. This chain links TRBV19 with TRBJ2-5, with D possibly TRBD2 on 5 matching bases. This CDR3 spans 17 amino acids. CDR1 LNHDA and CDR2 SQIVND come from the germline V gene (reference sequence). Trimming took off 7 bases at V and 5 bases at J, with 26 bases between the two ends. CDR3 coding DNA: TGTGCCAGTAATACGGGGTTCAGCGGCCGGCCCGAGGAGACCCAGTACTTC. Translated: CASNTGFSGRPEETQYF.

The V call is TRBV6-6, the J call TRBJ1-5, with 7 bases lining up with TRBD1. CDR3 length: 15 amino acids. Germline loops: CDR1 MNHNY, CDR2 SVGAGI (reference sequence). The ends lost 4 bases at V and 4 bases at J; junction bases unmatched: 7. The CDR3 sequence: CASSSEGQFNQPQHF. The CDR3 DNA follows: TGTGCCAGCAGTTCCGAGGGACAGTTTAATCAGCCCCAGCATTTT.

The V call is TRBV5-1, the J call TRBJ1-1; TRBD1 agrees at 9 bases. The CDR3 spans 13 residues. Germline trimming cut 4 bases from V and 6 bases from J; bases unmatched to any gene: 4. CDR1 and CDR2 from the germline V gene are SGHRS and YFSETQ. The CDR3 loop is CASSRDRASEAFF. The CDR3 DNA follows: TGCGCCAGCAGCAGGGACAGGGCTTCTGAAGCTTTCTTT.

CDR3 coding DNA: TGTGCCTGGAGTATCGACGTTCGCGGGGGCAATGAGCAGTTCTTC. This translates into CAWSIDVRGGNEQFF. V is TRBV30 and J is TRBJ2-1; 7 bases line up with TRBD2. The CDR3 has 15 residues. The V segment lost 2 bases and the J segment 6 bases; nucleotides outside the gene matches: 10. CDR1 is GTSNPN and CDR2 is SVGIG in the germline V gene (reference sequence). Supplemented by reference TRBV30 and TRBJ2-1, the full variable domain reads SQTIHQWPATLVQPVGSPLSLECTVEGTSNPNLYWYRQAAGRGLQLLFYSVGIGQISSEVPQNLSASRPQDRQFILSSKKLLLSDSGFYLCAWSIDVRGGNEQFFGPGTRLTVL.

The chain couples TRBV28 to TRBJ1-1; TRBD1 is a possible D gene (5 bases). The germline V and J ends were trimmed by 7 bases and 5 bases, with 14 bases remaining between them. The CDR3 spans 13 residues. The germline V gene encodes CDR1 MDHEN and CDR2 SYDVKM. The chain's CDR3 is CASTSPGGTEAFF. CDR3 sequence (DNA): TGTGCCAGCACCTCTCCTGGGGGGACTGAAGCTTTCTTT.

This sequence joins TRBV10-3 and TRBJ2-2; TRBD2 aligns across 12 bases. CDR3 length: 16 residues. CDR1 is ENHRY and CDR2 is SYGVKD in the germline V gene. J was trimmed by 7 bases and V by 6 bases; bases with no gene match: 9. CDR3 sequence (DNA): TGTGCCATCAGACCGACTAGCGGGAGTGCTGACGGGGAGCTGTTTTTT. Residues: CAIRPTSGSADGELFF.

The rearrangement joins TRBV2 to TRBJ1-1; D is uncertain. V was clipped by 5 bases and J by 1 base, with 11 bases between them. The CDR3 runs 14 residues. Germline V gene lookup returns CDR1 SNHLY and CDR2 FYNNEI. CDR3 loop: CASSLGFENTEAFF. The CDR3 region has the DNA TGTGCCAGCAGTTTGGGCTTCGAGAACACTGAAGCTTTCTTT.

This chain joins TRBV7-9 and TRBJ2-1; 8 bases are shared with TRBD2. CDR1 and CDR2 (germline): SEHNR, FQNEAQ (reference sequence). The CDR3 extends over 14 amino acids. With 0 bases clipped from V and 13 bases from J, the junction kept 8 bases outside the gene matches. CDR3 loop: CASSLAESGSSQFF. The CDR3 region has the DNA TGTGCCAGCAGCTTAGCGGAAAGCGGGAGCTCACAGTTCTTC.

The gene calls are TRBV4-1 and TRBJ1-6; D remains unclear. From germline, CDR1 is MGHRA and CDR2 YSYEKL. The CDR3 totals 16 residues. V lost 4 bases and J 7 bases, leaving 17 bases between the germline ends. The CDR3 sequence: CASSPPGRRRNSPLHF. In DNA form, the CDR3 reads TGCGCCAGCAGCCCACCCGGGAGACGGAGAAATTCACCCCTCCACTTT.

In DNA form, the CDR3 reads TGTGCCAGCAGTTCTAGCGGTATCGGGACCCAGTACTTC. This codes for CASSSSGIGTQYF. This chain uses TRBV6-5 with TRBJ2-5, with 7 bases matching TRBD2. After removal of 4 bases from V and 7 bases from J, the junction contained 6 bases not matched to a gene. The V gene's germline CDR1 is MNHEY and CDR2 SVGAGI. The CDR3 is made up of 13 amino acids.

The chain has TRBV5-1 and TRBJ2-3, with TRBD2 matching 8 bases. V trimming: 4 bases; J trimming: 1 base; junction bases outside the gene matches: 8. The germline CDR1 and CDR2 sequences are SGHRS and YFSETQ. The CDR3 is 16 amino acids. The CDR3 region has the DNA TGCGCCAGCAGCCAGGGACTAGACTTCCGCACAGATACGCAGTATTTT. Residues: CASSQGLDFRTDTQYF.

This clone occurred a few times. This chain links TRBV27 with TRBJ2-1; the match to TRBD2 covers 13 bases. J lost 14 bases, V lost 2 bases, and 3 bases had no gene match. The CDR3 runs to 13 residues. Germline V gene data show CDR1 as MNHEY and CDR2 as SMNVEV (reference sequence). The CDR3 sequence: CASSLGLAGVEFF. The CDR3 bases are TGTGCCAGCAGTTTAGGACTAGCGGGAGTGGAGTTCTTC.

The chain is built from TRBV4-1 and TRBJ1-2; D possibly corresponds to TRBD1 (6 bases). The CDR3 runs to 14 residues. Per germline, CDR1 MGHRA and CDR2 YSYEKL. V was shortened by 3 bases and J by 6 bases, with 14 bases between the two germline ends. The CDR3 reads CASSQGIGQHGYTF. The CDR3 bases are TGCGCCAGCAGCCAGGGTATTGGACAGCATGGCTACACCTTC.

V usage is TRBV2 and J usage is TRBJ1-2; 10 bases are shared with TRBD1. This CDR3 has 14 amino acids. Germline CDR1 SNHLY, CDR2 FYNNEI. With V trimmed by 4 bases and J by 4 bases, 3 bases remained unmatched. The CDR3: CASSVGQGVYGYTF. The CDR3 nucleotides read TGTGCCAGCAGTGTAGGACAGGGGGTCTATGGCTACACCTTC.

In its sample, this clone was seen once. J is TRBJ1-2 and V is TRBV7-3; 9 bases are shared with TRBD1. Germline V gives CDR1 SGHTA, CDR2 FQGTGA. CDR3 length: 13 residues. Losses at the gene ends were 3 bases for V and 6 bases for J; bases not matched to a gene: 2. The CDR3 nucleotides are TGTGCCAGCAGCTTGACAGGGGGGAATGGCTACACCTTC. This translates into CASSLTGGNGYTF.

In nucleotides, the CDR3 is TGTGCCAGCAGTTTCTCCCGGGGAGGGCGAGATGAGCAGTTCTTC. This codes for CASSFSRGGRDEQFF. The chain combines TRBV6-5 with TRBJ2-1, with 7 bases fitting TRBD2. J lost 8 bases, V lost 4 bases, and 11 bases had no gene match. This CDR3 region has 15 residues. Germline lookup yields CDR1 MNHEY and CDR2 SVGAGI.

The rearrangement links TRBV27 to TRBJ1-2; 8 bases align to TRBD1. This CDR3 comprises 14 residues. In germline, CDR1 is MNHEY, CDR2 SMNVEV (reference sequence). After removal of 5 bases from V and 6 bases from J, the junction contained 8 bases not matched to a gene. CDR3 coding DNA: TGTGCCAGCAGTCTCCGAGACAGGGGAGATGGCTACACCTTC. Protein product: CASSLRDRGDGYTF.

There are a few counts of this clone. The chain has TRBV6-6 and TRBJ1-1; weak D call: TRBD1 (5 bases). The germline CDR1 and CDR2 sequences are MNHNY and SVGAGI (reference sequence). The CDR3 runs to 14 residues. V lost 6 bases and J 2 bases, leaving 13 bases between the germline ends. The CDR3, as DNA: TGTGCCAGCAGCCGTAACAGGATTAACACTGAAGCTTTCTTT. It specifies CASSRNRINTEAFF.

The chain is built from TRBV5-1 and TRBJ2-7; D unresolved. Per the germline V gene, CDR1 is SGHRS and CDR2 is YFSETQ. The CDR3 length is 14 residues. The ends were cut back, 3 bases at V and 1 base at J, with 11 bases in the middle. CDR3 sequence: CASSSGDSSYEQYF. The CDR3 nucleotides are TGCGCCAGCAGCTCGGGTGACTCGTCCTACGAGCAGTACTTC.